This record looks at one T cell receptor beta chain sequence and its context. Repertoires were generated with immunoSEQ multiplex PCR, while TCRdb's copy carries only in-frame clones and drops some. The repertoire includes more than 65,000 clones, approximately 90% of them detected once, and around 4.7% sits in the top ten. The data belong to a study of resident and recirculating memory T cells in vitiligo. Germline CDR1 is LNHDA and CDR2 is SQIVND (reference sequence). This CDR3 region has 16 residues. V lost 7 bases and J 5 bases, leaving 23 bases between the germline ends. Material for sequencing was blood. This rearrangement joins TRBV19 to TRBJ1-1; D might be TRBD1 (5 bases). The TCR originated in a male donor with vitiligo. As DNA, the CDR3 is TGTGCCAGTATGGATTCCGGACGCAGGGCATCTACTGAAGCTTTCTTT. Amino acid sequence: CASMDSGRRASTEAFF.